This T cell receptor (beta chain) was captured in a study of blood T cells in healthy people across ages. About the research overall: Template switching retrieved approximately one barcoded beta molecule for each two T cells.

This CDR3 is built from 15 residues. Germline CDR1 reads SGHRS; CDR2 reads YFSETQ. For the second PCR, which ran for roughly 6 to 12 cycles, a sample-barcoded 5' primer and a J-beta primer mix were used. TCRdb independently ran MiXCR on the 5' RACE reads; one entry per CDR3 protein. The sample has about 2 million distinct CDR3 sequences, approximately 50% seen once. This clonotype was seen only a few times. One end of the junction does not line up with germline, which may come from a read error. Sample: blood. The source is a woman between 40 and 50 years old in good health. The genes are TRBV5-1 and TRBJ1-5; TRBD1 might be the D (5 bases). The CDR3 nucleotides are TGTGCCAGCAGTTTGGATGGGGGGAGCAATCAGCCCCAGCATTTT. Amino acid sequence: CASSLDGGSNQPQHF. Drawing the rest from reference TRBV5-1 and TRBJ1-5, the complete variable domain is KAGVTQTPRYLIKTRGQQVTLSCSPISGHRSVSWYQQTPGQGLQFLFEYFSETQRNKGNFPGRFSGRQFSNSRSEMNVSTLELGDSALYLCASSLDGGSNQPQHFGDGTRLSIL.